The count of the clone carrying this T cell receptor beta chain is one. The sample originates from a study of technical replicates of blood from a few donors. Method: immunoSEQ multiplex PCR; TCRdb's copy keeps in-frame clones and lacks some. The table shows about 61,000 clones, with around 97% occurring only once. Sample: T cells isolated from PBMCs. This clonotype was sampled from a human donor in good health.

CDR3 DNA: TGTGCCAGCAGCGTAGGGATCGGACACACTAATGAAAAACTGTTTTTT. This translates into CASSVGIGHTNEKLFF. The chain links TRBV9 to TRBJ1-4; D possibly corresponds to TRBD1 (5 bases). Germline-derived CDR1 and CDR2 are SGDLS and YYNGEE. V lost 0 bases, J lost 2 bases, and 11 bases lay in between. There are 16 residues in the CDR3.